This TCR beta chain was identified during a study of blood T cell repertoires in COVID-19 (dated by TCRdb to the early 2020s). In the study overall: Collaborator samples came from the United States, Italy and Spain and covered acute and convalescent phases of COVID-19. Samples came from the ongoing ImmuneRACE study (first 160 participants) plus 1,254 subjects from 6 global collaborators. Subjects who had been exposed to COVID-19, were actively infected with it, or had recovered from it provided the deeply sampled blood TCRbeta repertoires that made up the dataset. The repertoires were released in a freely available public database meant as a resource for research on the immune response to SARS-CoV-2. The material from the prospective study consisted of cDNA or gDNA derived from T cells, B-cell-depleted T cells, or PBMCs. A de-identified subject ID, COVID-19 status, age in years and sex were almost always included in the sample metadata. Where available, HLA class I and class II types were taken from metadata supplied by the sample provider and were not determined by assay-based typing. General study outcomes and caveats: How much clinical and demographic metadata was included differed by source and by participant, and the metadata was provided uncurated.

About this clone: Its binding antigen is unknown. No much larger clone is present one base from it, and per-base qualities are unavailable.

Whole blood was collected in K2EDTA tubes by collaborating institutions according to the institutions' own protocols. Collaborator samples were shipped for TCRbeta analysis as frozen whole blood, isolated PBMCs, or DNA extracted from either sample type. The CDR3 measures 17 amino acids from cysteine to phenylalanine. Left in the record is the CDR3 DNA by itself, 51 bases read in frame from the first base. For CDR1 and CDR2, the germline V gene lists SNHLY and FYNNEI. The germline V end is reduced by 4 bases and the J end by 8 bases; junction bases left unmatched: 10. TCRbeta CDR3 regions were amplified from genomic DNA by means of the immunoSEQ Assay, a bias-controlled multiplex PCR. The original methods were these. The number of nucleated cells in each sample was estimated by amplification of reference gene primers within the assay. To quantify the absolute abundance of each unique TCRbeta CDR3 rearrangement, sequence reads were collapsed and filtered. For each sample, productive Simpson clonality was calculated by taking the square root of Simpson's diversity index across productive rearrangements. The table was pulled from immuneACCESS by TCRdb, which kept in-frame rearrangements only. Such tables lose some clones; where checked, under half of the loss comes from unresolved V genes, and the rest has no known cause. V, J and clone size are those of that table, while D and trimming were read from the DNA. Here the sample has 250,000 to 300,000 clones; 81% occur a single time. Clones ranked in the top ten supply over 2.5% of the sample.

The clonotype comes from a woman aged 55-75 years with active or convalescent COVID-19. Recombination joined TRBV2 with TRBJ2-1, with 14 bases aligning to TRBD2. Sequenced: peripheral blood. The nucleotide sequence is TGTGCCAGCAGTGCAGGGACTAGCGGGGGATGGATGGATGAGCAGTTCTTC. Translated, it reads CASSAGTSGGWMDEQFF.